This passage covers 25 T cell receptor beta chains from one sample sequenced in a study of blood T cell repertoires in COVID-19. Produced via immunoSEQ multiplex PCR; TCRdb's table is partial and in-frame only. This table holds 20,000 to 25,000 clones, approximately 90% found once. What was sequenced was peripheral blood. Receptor source: a woman older than 75 with active COVID-19.

This chain uses TRBV7-3 with TRBJ2-1, with TRBD1 identical over 9 bases. The trim removed 2 bases at V and 15 bases at J, leaving 8 bases unmatched. The germline gives CDR1 SGHTA, CDR2 FQGTGA. The CDR3 runs 13 residues. CDR3 coding DNA: TGTGCCAGCAGCTTACGGACAGGGGAGAGGTTGTTCTTC. Amino acid sequence: CASSLRTGERLFF.

The chain uses TRBV10-2 and TRBJ2-1, with D possibly being TRBD2 (6 bases). The germline V gene encodes CDR1 WSHSY and CDR2 SAAADI. Between the trimmed V and J ends, which lost 4 bases and 9 bases, there was a span of 7 bases. CDR3 length: 11 amino acids. The CDR3 sequence is CASSAEGEQFF. CDR3 DNA sequence: TGCGCCAGCAGTGCGGAGGGTGAGCAGTTCTTC.

This chain connects TRBV19 to TRBJ1-2, with D maybe TRBD1 (6 bases). The V end was cut by 7 bases, the J end by 0 bases, with 12 bases between. CDR3 length: 14 amino acids. Per germline, CDR1 LNHDA and CDR2 SQIVND (reference sequence). Here the CDR3 reads CASTRGLTNYGYTF. CDR3 DNA: TGTGCCAGTACCAGGGGATTAACTAACTATGGCTACACCTTC.

The chain combines TRBV13 with TRBJ2-1; 9 bases agree with TRBD2. Germline V gene lookup returns CDR1 PRHDT and CDR2 FYEKMQ (reference sequence). The CDR3 contains 16 residues. Germline trimming cut 3 bases from V and 6 bases from J; bases unmatched to any gene: 9. CDR3 region: CASSFSGLAGINEQFF. DNA for the CDR3: TGTGCCAGCAGCTTTTCTGGGCTAGCGGGGATCAATGAGCAGTTCTTC.

J is TRBJ2-7 and V is TRBV29-1; a weak D match, TRBD1 (5 bases). V lost 3 bases, J lost 0 bases, and 12 bases lay in between. Germline-derived CDR1 and CDR2 are SQVTM and ANQGSEA. This CDR3 has 14 residues. The CDR3 region has the DNA TGCAGCGTTGACGCCGGACACAACTCCTACGAGCAGTACTTC. It encodes CSVDAGHNSYEQYF.

This chain connects TRBV29-1 to TRBJ1-1, with TRBD1 matching over 7 bases. The CDR3 runs to 16 residues. Germline V CDR1 and CDR2: SQVTM, ANQGSEA. V shed 3 bases, J shed 11 bases, and the junction held 21 bases outside the gene matches. CDR3 bases: TGCAGCGTTGAGATGGGGAGTTCAGGGGGAGGAGGTAGGGCTTTCTTT. This codes for CSVEMGSSGGGGRAFF.

The rearrangement uses TRBV6-6 and TRBJ2-1; 9 bases are shared with TRBD2. Germline-derived CDR1 and CDR2 are MNHNY and SVGAGI (reference sequence). The CDR3 extends over 16 amino acids. Trimming cost V 0 bases and J 0 bases; bases outside gene matches: 0. The CDR3 nucleotides read TGTGCCAGCAGTTACTCTAGCGGGAGCTCCTACAATGAGCAGTTCTTC. It translates to CASSYSSGSSYNEQFF.

The chain carries TRBV5-1 and TRBJ2-7, with D perhaps TRBD2 (5 bases). The CDR3 loop spans 14 amino acids. The germline CDR1 and CDR2 sequences are SGHRS and YFSETQ. Trimming stripped 0 bases from V and 2 bases from J, with 9 bases between. CDR3 coding DNA: TGCGCCAGCAGCTTGGACGGAGGCCCCTACGAGCAGTACTTC. It specifies CASSLDGGPYEQYF.

The chain recombines TRBV7-9 with TRBJ1-1, with 7 bases fitting TRBD1. The ends lost 3 bases at V and 5 bases at J; junction bases unmatched: 6. Germline-derived CDR1 and CDR2 are SEHNR and FQNEAQ (reference sequence). The CDR3 length is 14 residues. CDR3 sequence (DNA): TGTGCCAGCAGCTTCTCTTCAGGGGGTACTGAAGCTTTCTTT. It is translated as CASSFSSGGTEAFF.

This chain uses TRBV14 with TRBJ2-3; TRBD1 matches 8 bases. The length of the CDR3 is 17 residues. J was trimmed by 6 bases and V by 3 bases; bases with no gene match: 14. The germline gives CDR1 SGHDN, CDR2 FVKESK. The CDR3 protein is CASSHHVDRGPRDTQYF. The CDR3, as DNA: TGTGCCAGCAGCCACCACGTAGACAGGGGACCTCGGGATACGCAGTATTTT.

The chain combines TRBV7-6 with TRBJ2-2; D gene ambiguous. V gave up 1 base and J gave up 4 bases, with 13 bases separating them. This CDR3 contains 16 residues. Germline V lookup: CDR1 SGHVS, CDR2 FNYEAQ. This CDR3 is CASSLDPSSFTGELFF. For the CDR3, the DNA is TGTGCCAGCAGCTTAGACCCTAGTTCATTCACCGGGGAGCTGTTTTTT.

This clone came up once. The gene calls are TRBV3-1 (or the pseudogene TRBV3-2) and TRBJ2-5, with TRBD2 identical over 14 bases. V lost 1 base and J lost 5; bases outside the gene matches: 0. CDR3 length: 15 residues. The V gene's germline CDR1 is LGHDT and CDR2 YNNKEL (reference sequence). This CDR3 is CASSQGTSGGETQYF. The CDR3 DNA reads as TGTGCCAGCAGCCAAGGGACTAGCGGGGGGGAGACCCAGTACTTC.

The chain joins TRBV7-2 to TRBJ1-1; a possible D gene is TRBD1 (6 bases). With 3 bases removed from V and 4 bases from J, the gap between germline ends came to 15 bases. Germline CDR1 is SGHTA and CDR2 is FQGNSA. The length of the CDR3 is 15 residues. CDR3 DNA: TGTGCCAGCAGCTTCATCCCGACAGGAGGCACTGAAGCTTTCTTT. Translation gives CASSFIPTGGTEAFF.

In its sample, this clone was seen once. The chain has TRBV5-1 and TRBJ1-2, with TRBD1 matching 8 bases. Germline CDR1 is SGHRS and CDR2 is YFSETQ. The CDR3 loop spans 15 amino acids. The junction had 5 bases not matched to a gene; V was cut back by 0 bases and J by 4 bases. The CDR3 coding sequence is TGCGCCAGCAGCTTGGAAACAGGGGGTGGCTATGGCTACACCTTC. Amino acid sequence: CASSLETGGGYGYTF.

V usage is TRBV30 and J usage is TRBJ1-4, with D hard to call. The CDR3 covers 13 residues. V lost 5 bases, J lost 7 bases, and 14 bases lay in between. Germline CDR1 GTSNPN, CDR2 SVGIG (reference sequence). CDR3 in amino acids: CAWGTVLFEKLFF. As DNA, the CDR3 is TGTGCCTGGGGAACTGTTTTGTTTGAAAAACTGTTTTTT.

About this clone: An end of the junction differs from the germline gene, which may be a read error. The chain employs TRBV7-7 and TRBJ2-2, with D possibly being TRBD1 (6 bases). Germline CDR1 reads SSHAT; CDR2 reads FNYEAQ (reference sequence). The CDR3 sequence is 14 residues long. The CDR3 loop reads CASSLGQPTGELFF. CDR3 DNA sequence: TGTGCTAGCAGCTTAGGACAGCCCACCGGGGAGCTGTTTTTT.

In its sample, this clone was seen a few times. The chain has TRBV5-1 and TRBJ2-5; no clear D gene. CDR3 length equals 15 residues. Germline V gene data show CDR1 as SGHRS and CDR2 as YFSETQ. Deletions cut 2 bases from V and 3 bases from J, with 14 bases between. DNA for the CDR3: TGCGCCAGCAGCTTCAACCCAGGTAGTGAAGAGACCCAGTACTTC. Translation gives CASSFNPGSEETQYF.

The rearrangement links TRBV7-2 to TRBJ2-1; TRBD2 matches 13 bases. Germline trimming cut 3 bases from V and 7 bases from J; bases unmatched to any gene: 3. CDR1 and CDR2 from the germline V gene are SGHTA and FQGNSA. The CDR3 runs to 15 residues. CDR3 bases: TGTGCCAGCAGCTTTGGACTAGCGGGGGAGAATGAGCAGTTCTTC. Translating gives CASSFGLAGENEQFF.

The V gene is TRBV6-2 or TRBV6-3, the J gene TRBJ2-3; tentatively, D is TRBD2 (5 bases). Trimming removed 2 bases at V and 6 bases at J, with 12 bases between. This CDR3 spans 14 amino acids. Germline loops: CDR1 MNHEY, CDR2 SVGEGT. The CDR3 DNA reads as TGTGCCAGCAGTTACGGGAGTGAGAGGGATACGCAGTATTTT. Translated, it gives CASSYGSERDTQYF.

This clone was detected a few times. The chain couples TRBV7-6 to TRBJ2-7, with TRBD1 identical over 7 bases. The V gene's germline CDR1 is SGHVS and CDR2 FNYEAQ. The CDR3 runs 14 residues. J lost 0 bases, V lost 3 bases, and 2 bases had no gene match. In nucleotides, the CDR3 is TGTGCCAGCAGCTTGACAGGGAGCTCCTACGAGCAGTACTTC. Translated: CASSLTGSSYEQYF.

This clone has a single count. The same CDR3 is also encoded by other DNA sequences in this sample. This chain joins TRBV15 and TRBJ2-5; perhaps TRBD2 as D (5 bases). The CDR3 loop spans 14 amino acids. Between the trimmed V and J ends, which lost 3 bases and 5 bases, there was a span of 13 bases. In germline, CDR1 is LNHNV, CDR2 YYDKDF (reference sequence). CDR3 protein: CATSSPTPGETQYF. The CDR3 DNA reads as TGTGCCACCAGCAGCCCCACGCCGGGGGAGACCCAGTACTTC.

The V gene is TRBV10-2, the J gene TRBJ2-7, with 7 bases identical to TRBD2. Germline lookup yields CDR1 WSHSY and CDR2 SAAADI. The CDR3 runs 14 residues. V lost 3 bases, J lost 1 base, and 3 bases stayed unmatched. The CDR3 is CASSEASGSYEQYF. The CDR3 bases are TGCGCCAGCAGTGAAGCTAGCGGATCCTACGAGCAGTACTTC.

The chain recombines TRBV3-1 (or the pseudogene TRBV3-2) with TRBJ1-3, with a tentative D call TRBD1 (5 bases). V lost 4 bases and J lost 1, with 11 bases in between. The CDR3 totals 15 residues. The V gene's germline CDR1 is LGHDT and CDR2 YNNKEL (reference sequence). CDR3 sequence: CASSLSGGSGNTIYF. The CDR3 nucleotides are TGTGCCAGCAGCCTCTCGGGGGGGTCTGGAAACACCATATATTTT.

The chain combines TRBV19 with TRBJ2-5; 7 nucleotides align to TRBD1. There are 16 residues in the CDR3. The V gene end was trimmed by 6 bases and the J gene end by 1 base; junction bases not matched to a gene: 11. CDR1 LNHDA and CDR2 SQIVND come from the germline V gene (reference sequence). CDR3 sequence: CASRLQGNAPQETQYF. Here the CDR3 DNA reads TGTGCCAGTAGACTACAGGGGAACGCCCCCCAAGAGACCCAGTACTTC.

This chain links TRBV11-2 with TRBJ2-1; 11 bases map to TRBD2. The germline V gene has CDR1 SGHAT and CDR2 FQNNGV. V dropped 4 bases and J dropped 0; count of bases not matched to a gene: 5. This CDR3 comprises 17 residues. The CDR3 nucleotides are TGTGCCAGCAGCTATAGCGGGGGGGCGCTCTCCTACAATGAGCAGTTCTTC. Amino acids: CASSYSGGALSYNEQFF.